The present entry profiles one T cell receptor beta chain with its context. The V gene lost 0 bases and the J gene lost 6 bases, with 9 bases spanning the gap. There are 14 residues in the CDR3. CDR1 is SGHRS, CDR2 YFSETQ, per germline. PCR involved 60 Vbeta and 13 Jbeta primers. Data came from immunoSEQ multiplex PCR; TCRdb stores just in-frame clones and leaves some out. The sample shows 200,000 or so clones, about 80% of them seen only once. This entry belongs to a study of cytomegalovirus exposure and HLA in healthy donors. The clonotype comes from a woman between 18 and 29 years old in good health and CMV-seropositive. Sequenced sample: PBMCs. This chain joins TRBV5-1 and TRBJ2-2; D unclear. The CDR3 is CASSLVPLAGELFF. The CDR3 nucleotides are TGCGCCAGCAGCTTGGTCCCTCTCGCCGGGGAGCTGTTTTTT.